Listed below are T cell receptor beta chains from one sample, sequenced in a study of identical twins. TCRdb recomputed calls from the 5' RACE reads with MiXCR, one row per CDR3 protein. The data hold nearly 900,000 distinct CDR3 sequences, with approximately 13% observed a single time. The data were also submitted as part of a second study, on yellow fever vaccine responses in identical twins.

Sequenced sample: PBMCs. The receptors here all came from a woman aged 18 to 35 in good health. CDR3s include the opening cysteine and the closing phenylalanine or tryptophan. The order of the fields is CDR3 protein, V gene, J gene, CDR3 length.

CDR3: CASASGGRYGYTF; V: TRBV12-3/TRBV12-4; J: TRBJ1-2; length: 13
CDR3: CAIRGTGRTDTQYF; V: TRBV10-3; J: TRBJ2-3; length: 14
CDR3: CATSDPPGGSDTDTQYF; V: TRBV24-1; J: TRBJ2-3; length: 17
CDR3: CASSSGGRSTDTQYF; V: TRBV7-8; J: TRBJ2-3; length: 15
CDR3: CSGTPGAGTDTQYF; V: TRBV29-1; J: TRBJ2-3; length: 14
CDR3: CASSFREAEAFF; V: TRBV10-2; J: TRBJ1-1; length: 12
CDR3: CSVAPFGAPDTQYF; V: TRBV29-1; J: TRBJ2-3; length: 14
CDR3: CASSTDSNTEAFF; V: TRBV18; J: TRBJ1-1; length: 13
CDR3: CASTHKRQGFLADTQYF; V: TRBV11-1; J: TRBJ2-3; length: 17
CDR3: CASRLGRPTYNEQFF; V: TRBV5-1; J: TRBJ2-1; length: 15
CDR3: CASSFYQETQYF; V: TRBV5-1; J: TRBJ2-5; length: 12
CDR3: CASSDGGTNNEQFF; V: TRBV10-1; J: TRBJ2-1; length: 14
CDR3: CASSSGGSGGYNEQFF; V: TRBV3-1; J: TRBJ2-1; length: 16
CDR3: CSASQTSGGTGELFF; V: TRBV20-1; J: TRBJ2-2; length: 15
CDR3: CASRPFATNEKLFF; V: TRBV6-1; J: TRBJ1-4; length: 14
CDR3: CASSLGPAGVTDTQYF; V: TRBV7-6; J: TRBJ2-3; length: 16
CDR3: CASSQDRGEQFF; V: TRBV4-2; J: TRBJ2-1; length: 12
CDR3: CSAFEPTGDYGYTF; V: TRBV20-1; J: TRBJ1-2; length: 14
CDR3: CASSPHGQGAVDNEQFF; V: TRBV28; J: TRBJ2-1; length: 17
CDR3: CASTYSGGTYEQYF; V: TRBV6-2/TRBV6-3; J: TRBJ2-7; length: 14
CDR3: CATGREGRTGELFF; V: TRBV24-1; J: TRBJ2-2; length: 14
CDR3: CSVGDLGGRSYGYTF; V: TRBV29-1; J: TRBJ1-2; length: 15
CDR3: CAISETPGRIYEQYF; V: TRBV10-3; J: TRBJ2-7; length: 15
CDR3: CASSQERDRNTDTQYF; V: TRBV4-1; J: TRBJ2-3; length: 16
CDR3: CASSQELAGTLYEQYF; V: TRBV4-1; J: TRBJ2-7; length: 16
CDR3: CASSPGRQTNTEAFF; V: TRBV12-3/TRBV12-4; J: TRBJ1-1; length: 15